Described below is a single T cell receptor (beta chain) sequence and its context. This clonotype was seen a handful of times. There is no known antigen for this receptor. One base away there is no much larger clone; base qualities are not given. This sample stems from a study of identical twins listed by TCRdb under 2016. With respect to the entire study: To test whether fetal clonotypes persist, this study deep-sequenced TCR alpha and beta repertoires from monozygotic twins, from unrelated adults of various ages, and from cord blood. To rule out contamination, the twin experiments were replicated at different times with different library preparation protocols. Summary of the overall study and its limitations: Because the same donors could not be followed over many years, the conclusions depended on cross-sectional statistical analysis. Invariant T cells such as MAIT and iNKT could partly confound zero-insertion analyses, though diverse VJ usage argued against this for most clonotypes. Fewer insertions were carried by abundant cord blood beta clonotypes, a similar but weaker trend appeared in young adult naive repertoires, and no such trend appeared in memory repertoires. The excess sharing between twins in beta out-of-frame sequences was weaker because fewer shared sequences reduced the signal-to-noise ratio. Out-of-frame TCR alpha sharing in monozygotic twins was systematically underestimated by recombination models, whereas sharing between unrelated individuals was in agreement with the recombination models. Out-of-frame TCR alpha sequences shared between twins showed an excess of low generation-probability sequences compared with coincidental sharing between unrelated individuals.

Library preparation employed 5' RACE. TCRdb lists the instrument as Illumina HiSeq 2000. Template switching introduced a universal primer binding site; the final cDNA contained a unique molecular identifier, enabling accurate counting of TCR cDNA molecules. Specific primers in the conserved constant-segment region were used to synthesize first-strand cDNA for TCR alpha and beta chains. To control for contamination, every cDNA library carried two barcodes: a SMART-Mk sample barcode plus Illumina barcodes. TruSeq adapter sequences and Illumina sample barcodes were added in two successive PCR steps. Sequencing of the TCR alpha and beta cDNA libraries was done on the Illumina HiSeq platform using custom primers. The paper's data handling went like this. Unique molecular identifiers were extracted from raw reads with MiGEC, and CDR3 positions were determined with MiXCR. For each individual, recombination models were inferred using an EM algorithm with the repgenHMM and IGoR tools. Shared clonotypes were analyzed with the tcR package in R, and sharing was normalized by the product of cloneset sizes. To study raw recombination without the effects of thymic and clonal selection, out-of-frame nonproductive sequences were analyzed. TCRdb reprocessed the public reads (quality trimming at Q25 with fastp, clone calling with MiXCR) and kept in-frame beta chains. Rows with one shared CDR3 protein collapse into an entry with the most common genes and DNA. In this record, the V and J calls reflect TCRdb's handling and not the investigators' own analysis. This sample is represented by about 810,000 distinct CDR3 sequences; around 12% of them were singletons. Jointly, the top ten make up around 1.5% of the sample.

Every donor in the study was a healthy Caucasian. The twin cohort comprised three pairs of female monozygotic twins, all aged about 18 to 29 years. RNA for TCR libraries was isolated from peripheral blood mononuclear cells. V and J lose 1 base and 8 bases, and a span of 14 bases separates them. Its CDR3 holds 14 amino acids, cysteine through phenylalanine. Only the CDR3 region is kept as DNA, spanning 42 bases read in frame from base 1. CDR1 and CDR2 are drawn from the germline V gene: SGHAT, FQNNGV. The data also belong to a second study, concerning yellow fever vaccine responses in identical twins. The second paper states: According to the authors, in identical twins the way T cells responded to vaccination appeared partly convergent and partly personalized. The study precisely tracked vaccine-responding T cell clones in identical twins.

The chain is encoded by TRBV11-2 joined to TRBJ2-5; TRBD2 could be the D gene, as 5 bases match. Sequencing was performed on PBMCs. This receptor was identified in a woman under 30 in good health. The CDR3 protein is CASSLGSGYNTQYF. The base sequence is TGTGCCAGCAGCTTAGGTTCGGGGTACAATACCCAGTACTTC.